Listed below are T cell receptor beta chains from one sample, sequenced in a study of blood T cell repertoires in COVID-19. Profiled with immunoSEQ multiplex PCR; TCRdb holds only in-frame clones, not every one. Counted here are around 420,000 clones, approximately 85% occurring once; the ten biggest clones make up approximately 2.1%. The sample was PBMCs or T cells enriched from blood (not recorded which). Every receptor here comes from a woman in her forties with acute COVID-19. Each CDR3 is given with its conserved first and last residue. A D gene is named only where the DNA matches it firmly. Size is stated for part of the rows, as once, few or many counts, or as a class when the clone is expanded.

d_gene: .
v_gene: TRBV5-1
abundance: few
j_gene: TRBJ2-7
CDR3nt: TGCGCCAGCAGCTTAGACGGCCAGGGGAAAGCCTACGAGCAGTACTTC
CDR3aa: CASSLDGQGKAYEQYF

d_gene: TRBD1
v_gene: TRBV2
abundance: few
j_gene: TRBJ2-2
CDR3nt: TGTGCCAGCAGGGATACACAGGGGGGATGGACCGGGGAGCTGTTTTTT
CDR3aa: CASRDTQGGWTGELFF

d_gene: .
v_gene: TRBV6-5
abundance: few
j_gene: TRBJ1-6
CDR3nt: TGTGCCAGCAGTTCGACAGAGTATAATTCACCCCTCCACTTT
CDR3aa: CASSSTEYNSPLHF

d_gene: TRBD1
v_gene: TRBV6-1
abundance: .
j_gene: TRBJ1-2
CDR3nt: TGTGCCAGCAGTGACCCTCGACAGGGCTCCGACTCGCTCTATGGCTACACCTTC
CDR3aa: CASSDPRQGSDSLYGYTF

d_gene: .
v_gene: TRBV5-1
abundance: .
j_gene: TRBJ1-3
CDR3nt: TGCGCCAGCAGGACAACGGACTCTGGAAACACCATATATTTT
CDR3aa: CASRTTDSGNTIYF

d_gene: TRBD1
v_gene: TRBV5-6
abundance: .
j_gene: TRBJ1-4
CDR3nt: TGTGCCAGCAGCGAGACAGGGAATCTTACTAATGAAAAACTGTTTTTT
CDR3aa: CASSETGNLTNEKLFF

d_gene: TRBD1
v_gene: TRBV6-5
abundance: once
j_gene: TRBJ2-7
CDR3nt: TGTGCCAGCAAACAGGGGGCCCGTTACGAGCAGTACTTC
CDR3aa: CASKQGARYEQYF

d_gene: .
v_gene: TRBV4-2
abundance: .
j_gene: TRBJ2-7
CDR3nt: TGTGCCAGCAGCCAAGTCGCCGCACAAACAAGCTCCTACGAGCAGTACTTC
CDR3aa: CASSQVAAQTSSYEQYF

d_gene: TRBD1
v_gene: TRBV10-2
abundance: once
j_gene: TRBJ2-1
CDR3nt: TGCGCCAGCAGTGAAAGGGACAGTATTCGTGCTGAGCAGTTCTTC
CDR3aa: CASSERDSIRAEQFF

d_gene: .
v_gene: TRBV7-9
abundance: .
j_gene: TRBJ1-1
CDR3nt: TGTGCCAGCAGCTCCGCCAGAGACTTGGCAGCTTTCTTT
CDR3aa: CASSSARDLAAFF

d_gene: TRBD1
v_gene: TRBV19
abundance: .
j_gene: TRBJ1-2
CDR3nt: TGTGCCAGTAACTCAGGGGGCGTCTATGGCTACACCTTC
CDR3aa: CASNSGGVYGYTF